A single sample is the source of the 17 T cell receptor beta chains below, sequenced in a study of T cells in Graves' hyperthyroidism and ophthalmopathy. The source material, RNA transcripts, was used to amplify TCR beta CDR3 regions. First-round RT-PCR of the TCR CDR3 relied on the HTBI primer set. Each CDR3 protein gets one entry after TCRdb re-called the multiplex PCR reads with MiXCR. The sample includes fewer than 800,000 distinct CDR3 sequences, around 15% of them seen just once. Sequencing input: blood. The receptors were sampled from a man aged 18 to 30 with Graves' hyperthyroidism.

This rearrangement joins TRBV18 to TRBJ2-7; 10 bases agree with TRBD1. The CDR3 consists of 14 residues. The ends lost 2 bases at V and 7 bases at J; junction bases unmatched: 5. Per the germline V gene, CDR1 is KGHSH and CDR2 is LQKENI. In DNA form, the CDR3 reads TGTGCCAGCTCACCAGGGACAGGGGTTTGGGAGCAGTACTTC. Protein: CASSPGTGVWEQYF.

This rearrangement joins TRBV9 to TRBJ1-1; D might be TRBD1 (5 bases). V lost 5 bases and J 0 bases, leaving 11 bases between the germline ends. Per the germline V gene, CDR1 is SGDLS and CDR2 is YYNGEE. The CDR3 length is 14 residues. CDR3: CASSRQRMNTEAFF. CDR3 DNA: TGTGCCAGCAGTCGACAGAGGATGAACACTGAAGCTTTCTTT.

This clonotype was found a few times. J is TRBJ1-2 and V is TRBV28; TRBD1 aligns across 9 bases. The germline V gene has CDR1 MDHEN and CDR2 SYDVKM. This CDR3 comprises 13 residues. Trimming cost V 5 bases and J 5 bases; bases outside gene matches: 3. The CDR3 is CASSIGQGYGYTF. The CDR3 nucleotides read TGTGCCAGCAGTATAGGACAGGGGTATGGCTACACCTTC.

The rearrangement links TRBV19 to TRBJ2-6; D gene ambiguous. The germline V and J ends were trimmed by 5 bases and 0 bases, with 11 bases remaining between them. CDR3 length: 16 residues. Germline CDR1 is LNHDA and CDR2 is SQIVND (reference sequence). The DNA of the CDR3 is TGTGCCAGTAGTCCAGCCAGCAGCTCTGGGGCCAACGTCCTGACTTTC. This translates into CASSPASSSGANVLTF.

CDR3 sequence: CASSLGTSGLFSYNEQFF. In DNA, the CDR3 is TGTGCCAGCAGCCTCGGGACTAGCGGCTTATTCTCCTACAATGAGCAGTTCTTC. The genes are TRBV3-1 and TRBJ2-1; 11 bases are shared with TRBD2. The ends lost 4 bases at V and 0 bases at J; junction bases unmatched: 8. Germline loops: CDR1 LGHDT, CDR2 YNNKEL (reference sequence). This CDR3 has 18 residues.

V and J are TRBV25-1 and TRBJ2-3, with 11 nucleotides matching TRBD2. There are 17 residues in the CDR3. The trim removed 0 bases at V and 1 base at J, leaving 3 bases unmatched. Germline CDR1 is MGHDK and CDR2 is SYGVNS. The CDR3 region has the DNA TGTGCCAGCAGTGAATACGGACTAGCGGGTGGCACAGATACGCAGTATTTT. Protein: CASSEYGLAGGTDTQYF.

On this clonotype: At one end, the junction sequence differs from germline, possibly due to a read error. This chain connects TRBV3-1 to TRBJ2-7, with TRBD2 identical over 7 bases. The CDR3 runs 15 residues. In germline, CDR1 is LGHDT, CDR2 YNNKEL (reference sequence). The CDR3 loop is CASSSWRGGSYEQYF. The CDR3 DNA reads TGTGCCAGCTCTAGCTGGCGGGGAGGGTCCTACGAGCAATACTTC.

The chain has TRBV3-1 and TRBJ2-3; no reliable D call. CDR3 length: 13 amino acids. Germline V gene sequence: CDR1 LGHDT, CDR2 YNNKEL (reference sequence). V lost 3 bases, J lost 3 bases, and 7 bases lay in between. CDR3 DNA sequence: TGTGCCAGCAGCCATAGGACGACAGATACGCAGTATTTT. Translated, it gives CASSHRTTDTQYF.

There are many counts of this clonotype. V is TRBV6-1 and J is TRBJ1-5; D is unresolved. From germline, CDR1 is MNHNS and CDR2 SASEGT. Trimming took 3 bases from V and 0 from J, leaving 9 bases between them. The CDR3 is 15 residues long. CDR3 nucleotides: TGTGCCAGCAGTGAGTTGGGCAATAGCAATCAGCCCCAGCATTTT. Amino acids: CASSELGNSNQPQHF.

This clonotype has at least ten counts. J is TRBJ2-7 and V is TRBV11-2, with 12 bases matching TRBD1. Germline assignment: CDR1 SGHAT and CDR2 FQNNGV. Germline trimming cut 2 bases from V and 6 bases from J; bases unmatched to any gene: 8. There are 16 residues in the CDR3. CDR3: CASSLISGTGGGEQYF. In DNA form, the CDR3 reads TGTGCCAGCAGCTTAATTTCCGGGACAGGGGGCGGCGAGCAGTACTTC. The full variable domain, its missing parts supplied by reference TRBV11-2 and TRBJ2-7, is EAGVAQSPRYKIIEKRQSVAFWCNPISGHATLYWYQQILGQGPKLLIQFQNNGVVDDSQLPKDRFSAERLKGVDSTLKIQPAKLEDSAVYLCASSLISGTGGGEQYFGPGTRLTVT.

This clonotype has at least ten counts. The rearrangement links TRBV28 to TRBJ2-5, with D perhaps TRBD1 (6 bases). V lost 6 bases, J lost 0 bases, and 11 bases lay in between. The CDR3 totals 14 residues. In germline, CDR1 is MDHEN, CDR2 SYDVKM. CDR3 protein: CASRTGQYQETQYF. The CDR3 nucleotides are TGTGCCAGCAGGACCGGACAGTACCAAGAGACCCAGTACTTC.

This clonotype was observed at least ten times. This rearrangement joins TRBV28 to TRBJ2-7; TRBD2 agrees at 13 bases. Germline loops: CDR1 MDHEN, CDR2 SYDVKM. The trim removed 5 bases at V and 3 bases at J, leaving 10 bases unmatched. CDR3 length: 17 residues. The CDR3 DNA reads as TGTGCCAGCAGTCCCCCGAGGACTAGCGGGAGTATCTACGAGCAGTACTTC. Translation: CASSPPRTSGSIYEQYF.

There are a few counts of this clonotype. A much larger clone differs by one base, so this may be a read error. Written as DNA, the CDR3 is TGTGCCATCGCCGCCCAAGCCCGGGGCTCTGGAAACACCATATATTTT. This gives the protein CAIAAQARGSGNTIYF. The chain recombines TRBV2 with TRBJ1-3, with D unclear. The CDR3 contains 16 residues. Trimming cost V 10 bases and J 0 bases, with 19 bases left between them. CDR1 and CDR2 (germline): SNHLY, FYNNEI. The whole variable domain, remainder taken from reference TRBV2 and TRBJ1-3, is EPEVTQTPSHQVTQMGQEVILRCVPISNHLYFYWYRQILGQKVEFLVSFYNNEISEKSEIFDDQFSVERPDGSNFTLKIRSTKLEDSAMYFCAIAAQARGSGNTIYFGEGSWLTVV.

This clonotype came up many times. The V and J genes are TRBV24-1 and TRBJ2-5, with a tentative D call TRBD1 (7 bases). Germline V gives CDR1 KGHDR, CDR2 SFDVKD. This CDR3 is 14 amino acids long. V lost 3 bases and J 5 bases, leaving 12 bases between the germline ends. The CDR3 DNA reads TGTGCCACCAGTGATCCCAGGGGGGTTGAGACCCAGTACTTC. Residues: CATSDPRGVETQYF.

There are many counts of this clonotype. V and J are TRBV20-1 and TRBJ2-1, with D perhaps given as TRBD1 or TRBD2 (6 bases each). The CDR3 runs 16 residues. Deletions cut 4 bases from V and 8 bases from J, with 24 bases between. Per the germline V gene, CDR1 is DFQATT and CDR2 is SNEGSKA (reference sequence). In DNA, the CDR3 is TGCAGTGCTAAAAATTCTCGGGGGCTCACTCGCTATGAGCAGTTCTTC. This encodes CSAKNSRGLTRYEQFF.

This clonotype was counted many times. The rearrangement links TRBV28 to TRBJ2-3; D is uncertain. This CDR3 has 16 amino acids. Trimming pared 5 bases from V and 0 bases from J, leaving 15 bases between. Germline CDR1 is MDHEN and CDR2 is SYDVKM. The CDR3 here is CASSLFPTNSTDTQYF. DNA for the CDR3: TGTGCCAGCAGTCTTTTTCCGACGAATAGCACAGATACGCAGTATTTT. The full variable domain, rest sourced from reference TRBV28 and TRBJ2-3, is DVKVTQSSRYLVKRTGEKVFLECVQDMDHENMFWYRQDPGLGLRLIYFSYDVKMKEKGDIPEGYSVSREKKERFSLILESASTNQTSMYLCASSLFPTNSTDTQYFGPGTRLTVL.

This clonotype was recorded at least ten times. V usage is TRBV28 and J usage is TRBJ1-2, with 12 bases fitting TRBD1. The CDR3 loop spans 17 amino acids. Looked up from germline, CDR1 is MDHEN and CDR2 is SYDVKM. The ends lost 2 bases at V and 2 bases at J; junction bases unmatched: 6. The DNA of the CDR3 is TGTGCCAGCAGTTTACCCGGGACAGGGGGCACGAACTATGGCTACACCTTC. Translation gives CASSLPGTGGTNYGYTF.